Presented here are 9 T cell receptor beta chains from one specimen sequenced in a study of read filtering for tumor transcriptome and immune sequencing. This library used around 0.4 ug RNA and molecular barcoded adaptors spanning alpha/delta and beta/gamma chains. TCRdb reprocessed the reads with MiXCR, giving one entry per CDR3 protein. Among more than 55,000 distinct CDR3 sequences listed, about 20% were seen once. The source material was a population of CD138-negative cells sorted from bone marrow. Every receptor here comes from a donor aged 40 or over with multiple myeloma.

In this sample, this clonotype is medium-sized. The chain carries TRBV13 and TRBJ1-1; 10 bases map to TRBD1. The germline CDR1 and CDR2 sequences are PRHDT and FYEKMQ (reference sequence). V was pared by 7 bases and J by 0 bases, with 8 bases of the junction left unmatched. The length of the CDR3 is 16 residues. CDR3 region: CASITGGQGMNTEAFF. DNA for the CDR3: TGTGCCAGCATCACTGGGGGACAGGGGATGAACACTGAAGCTTTCTTT.

Of note for this clonotype: The CDR3 end shows no conserved phenylalanine or tryptophan, and so a read error is likely. The chain is built from TRBV19 and TRBJ1-5, with D possibly being TRBD1 (6 bases). CDR1 LNHDA and CDR2 SQIVND come from the germline V gene (reference sequence). V lost 7 bases to trimming and J lost 6 bases, with 13 bases between them. The CDR3 is 13 amino acids. CDR3 sequence: CASNTGAGQPQHS. DNA for the CDR3: TGTGCCAGTAACACGGGGGCTGGTCAGCCCCAGCATTCT.

There are many counts of this clonotype. The gene calls are TRBV12-3 or TRBV12-4 and TRBJ2-1; 10 bases line up with TRBD2. The trim removed 5 bases at V and 7 bases at J, leaving 14 bases unmatched. CDR3 length equals 17 residues. CDR3 in DNA: TGTGCCAGCAGTCCTCTCCGACTAGCGGGTTTGAGGAATGAGCAGTTCTTC. Its protein product is CASSPLRLAGLRNEQFF.

V gene TRBV20-1 combines with J gene TRBJ2-7; D is unclear. The CDR3 extends over 13 amino acids. Germline V lookup: CDR1 DFQATT, CDR2 SNEGSKA (reference sequence). V was trimmed by 1 base and J by 3 bases, leaving 10 bases between them. CDR3 region: CSARGVVVYEQYF. The CDR3 region has the DNA TGCAGTGCTAGAGGCGTCGTCGTCTACGAGCAGTACTTC.

This clonotype came up many times. The gene calls are TRBV27 and TRBJ2-3, with D possibly matching TRBD2 (6 bases). Looked up from germline, CDR1 is MNHEY and CDR2 is SMNVEV (reference sequence). This CDR3 comprises 14 residues. Trimming took 0 bases from V and 6 from J, leaving 10 bases between them. CDR3 sequence reads: CASSLSTGADTQYF. Here the CDR3 DNA reads TGTGCCAGCAGTTTATCGACGGGAGCGGATACGCAGTATTTT.

The rearrangement links TRBV12-3 or TRBV12-4 to TRBJ2-3, with TRBD2 identical over 7 bases. This CDR3 region has 17 residues. V was clipped by 2 bases and J by 3 bases; unmatched bases: 11. The CDR3 loop is CASSLNRRRELTDTQYF. DNA for the CDR3: TGTGCCAGCAGTTTAAATCGTCGGCGGGAGTTAACAGATACGCAGTATTTT.

In its sample, this clonotype was seen many times. J is TRBJ2-6 and V is TRBV5-1; 7 nucleotides match TRBD1. Germline values: CDR1 SGHRS, CDR2 YFSETQ. The CDR3 is 17 amino acids. V lost 2 bases, J lost 0 bases, and 5 bases stayed unmatched. The CDR3 nucleotides are TGCGCCAGCAGCTTTCAGGGGACAGACTCTGGGGCCAACGTCCTGACTTTC. This translates into CASSFQGTDSGANVLTF.

This clonotype has a count of ten or more. The rearrangement joins TRBV3-1 to TRBJ2-7; 8 positions match TRBD2. This CDR3 has 15 amino acids. The V gene's germline CDR1 is LGHDT and CDR2 YNNKEL (reference sequence). The V and J ends lost 1 base and 4 bases, in that order; junction bases with no gene match: 6. CDR3 nucleotides: TGTGCCAGCAGCCAAGTGAGCGGGAGTCGGTACGAGCAGTACTTC. Translated, it gives CASSQVSGSRYEQYF.

Note on this clonotype: Its ends do not fully match the called genes, so a read error is possible. This sequence joins TRBV12-3 or TRBV12-4 and TRBJ1-1; no firm D call. The length of the CDR3 is 18 residues. CDR3 nucleotide sequence: TGTGCCAGCAGTGGCCCGGGCTCGGGCAAAGGGTCTTATACTGAACCTTTCTTT. Translating it yields CASSGPGSGKGSYTEPFF.